What follows are 20 T cell receptor beta chains derived from one specimen sequenced in a study of CD4 and CD8 cells across lung adenocarcinoma regions. TCRdb analysed the PCR reads with MiXCR anew, one entry per CDR3 protein. The profile covers roughly 3,500 distinct CDR3 sequences, with roughly 70% appearing a single time and roughly a fifth taken by the ten largest. The source material was CD4+ T cells from the margin of a lung tumor. The receptor set was obtained from a male donor with lung adenocarcinoma. The CD4 and CD8 labels of this study may be unreliable.

The rearrangement links TRBV6-1 to TRBJ2-7; the D gene is possibly TRBD1 (6 bases). CDR3 size: 16 residues. Looked up from germline, CDR1 is MNHNS and CDR2 is SASEGT. V lost 3 bases and J lost 0, with 15 bases in between. The CDR3: CASSDNDRFASYEQYF. Written as DNA, the CDR3 is TGTGCCAGCAGTGATAACGACAGGTTCGCCTCCTACGAGCAGTACTTC.

V gene TRBV6-1 combines with J gene TRBJ1-1; no clear D. There are 14 residues in the CDR3. Trimming left V 7 bases short and J 3 bases short, with 15 bases between. Looked up from germline, CDR1 is MNHNS and CDR2 is SASEGT. In nucleotides, the CDR3 is TGTGCCAGCACGACGGGCCCGGGCGACACTGAAGCTTTCTTT. As protein: CASTTGPGDTEAFF.

This clonotype was counted a few times. V usage is TRBV7-2 and J usage is TRBJ2-3, with 10 positions matching TRBD2. This CDR3 is built from 16 residues. The germline V gene encodes CDR1 SGHTA and CDR2 FQGNSA. V shed 4 bases, J shed 5 bases, and the junction held 9 bases outside the gene matches. CDR3: CASSSQASGSGDTQYF. The CDR3 DNA is TGTGCCAGCAGCTCCCAAGCTAGCGGGAGTGGAGATACGCAGTATTTT.

The chain uses TRBV3-1 and TRBJ2-3, with D possibly being TRBD1 or TRBD2 (5 bases each). Trimming took off 1 base at V and 8 bases at J, with 16 bases between the two ends. Germline loops: CDR1 LGHDT, CDR2 YNNKEL (reference sequence). There are 15 residues in the CDR3. CDR3 DNA: TGTGCCAGCAGCCAAGGGGCAGGGATGAGGGTTACGCAGTATTTT. It yields the protein CASSQGAGMRVTQYF.

This rearrangement joins TRBV6-5 to TRBJ2-1; 8 positions match TRBD2. There are 15 residues in the CDR3. Germline assignment: CDR1 MNHEY and CDR2 SVGAGI. The junction had 7 bases not matched to a gene; V was cut back by 7 bases and J by 2 bases. The CDR3 nucleotides read TGTGCCAGCATTACCGGGACTAGGGCCTACAATGAGCAGTTCTTC. This translates into CASITGTRAYNEQFF.

Comments on this clonotype: An end of the junction does not agree with germline; a read error may underlie this. The chain has TRBV10-3 and TRBJ2-3; D perhaps matches TRBD1 (5 bases). The CDR3 consists of 11 residues. The germline V gene encodes CDR1 ENHRY and CDR2 SYGVKD. The CDR3 DNA reads TGTGGGGGCCGAGACAACGAGACCCAGTATTTC. Its protein is CGGRDNETQYF.

V gene TRBV6-1 combines with J gene TRBJ2-1, with D maybe TRBD2 (5 bases). With the DNA end fitting TRBJ2-7 better, the J assignment may be wrong. Germline CDR1 is MNHNS and CDR2 is SASEGT. This CDR3 contains 14 residues. CDR3 nucleotide sequence: TGTGCCAGCAGCCGCACAGCGGTGCCCTACGAGCAGTACTTC. It is translated as CASSRTAVPYEQYF.

The rearrangement joins TRBV7-8 to TRBJ1-1; D unclear. CDR3 length equals 14 residues. In germline, CDR1 is SGHVS, CDR2 FQNEAQ. Trimming pared 1 base from V and 4 bases from J, leaving 10 bases between. Written as DNA, the CDR3 is TGTGCCAGCAGCTTAGGGCTAACAGCCACTGAAGCTTTCTTT. As protein: CASSLGLTATEAFF.

The V and J genes are TRBV6-1 and TRBJ2-1, with D possibly TRBD1 on 6 matching bases. The DNA end favors TRBJ2-7, so the J call may be wrong. Germline V CDR1 and CDR2: MNHNS, SASEGT. The CDR3 loop spans 15 amino acids. CDR3 loop: CASSDSGAPPYEQYF. CDR3 bases: TGTGCCAGCAGCGATTCAGGGGCGCCCCCATACGAGCAGTACTTC.

V usage is TRBV6-1 and J usage is TRBJ2-7; weak D call: TRBD1 (6 bases). This CDR3 spans 16 amino acids. Trimming cost V 3 bases and J 5 bases, with 20 bases left between them. The germline CDR1 and CDR2 sequences are MNHNS and SASEGT. CDR3 sequence reads: CASSDVWRQGSHEQYF. Written as DNA, the CDR3 is TGTGCCAGCAGTGATGTGTGGAGGCAGGGGAGCCACGAGCAGTACTTC.

This sequence joins TRBV6-1 and TRBJ2-1; D call uncertain. The closer fit of TRBJ2-5 to the DNA end suggests the J call may be wrong. The CDR3 length is 13 residues. Germline V lookup: CDR1 MNHNS, CDR2 SASEGT. The CDR3 sequence: CASSPFRQETQYF. CDR3 DNA: TGTGCCAGCAGTCCCTTCAGGCAAGAGACCCAGTACTTC.

This clonotype was seen only a few times. The rearrangement uses TRBV6-1 and TRBJ2-1; 8 nucleotides match TRBD2. Germline V gene data show CDR1 as MNHNS and CDR2 as SASEGT. The CDR3 covers 15 residues. With V trimmed by 5 bases and J by 0 bases, 3 bases remained unmatched. As DNA, the CDR3 is TGTGCCAGCAGTCCCCTAGCGGGCTCCTACAATGAGCAGTTCTTC. It is translated as CASSPLAGSYNEQFF.

This CDR3 reads CASSAPTSGIAKNIQYF. The CDR3 nucleotides read TGTGCCAGCAGCGCACCGACTAGCGGGATAGCCAAAAACATTCAGTACTTC. The J gene is TRBJ2-4, the V gene TRBV6-2 or TRBV6-3, with TRBD2 identical over 11 bases. Losses at the gene ends were 6 bases for V and 0 bases for J; bases not matched to a gene: 7. The germline V gene encodes CDR1 MNHEY and CDR2 SVGEGT. The CDR3 has 17 residues.

This sequence joins TRBV6-5 and TRBJ1-1, with D maybe TRBD1 (6 bases). The CDR3 extends over 12 amino acids. Trimming left V 2 bases short and J 10 bases short, with 11 bases between. Germline CDR1 is MNHEY and CDR2 is SVGAGI. CDR3 residues: CASSYLDRPAFF. CDR3 coding DNA: TGTGCCAGCAGTTACCTCGACAGGCCAGCTTTCTTT.

The chain links TRBV6-1 to TRBJ1-1; D ambiguous. Germline V lookup: CDR1 MNHNS, CDR2 SASEGT. CDR3 length: 13 residues. V lost 3 bases, J lost 2 bases, and 7 bases lay in between. The CDR3 DNA sequence: TGTGCCAGCAGTGACCAATACAACACTGAAGCTTTCTTT. Its translation is CASSDQYNTEAFF.

This clonotype has a handful of counts. J is TRBJ2-5 and V is TRBV27; 10 bases line up with TRBD1. Trimming cost V 5 bases and J 5 bases; bases outside gene matches: 8. The CDR3 length is 15 residues. Germline CDR1 MNHEY, CDR2 SMNVEV (reference sequence). The CDR3 bases are TGTGCCAGCAGTCGGGACAGGGGTTTTAGGGAGACCCAGTACTTC. Translating gives CASSRDRGFRETQYF.

The chain joins TRBV11-2 to TRBJ2-1; D gene uncertain. V was clipped by 3 bases and J by 9 bases, with 12 bases between them. Per the germline V gene, CDR1 is SGHAT and CDR2 is FQNNGV. This CDR3 is built from 13 residues. Here the CDR3 DNA reads TGTGCCAGCAGCTTGGCCCCCCCCCGTGAGCAGTTCTTC. Residues: CASSLAPPREQFF.

Comment on this clonotype: The conserved phenylalanine or tryptophan normally closing the CDR3 is absent here, so this likely arose from a read error. This chain connects TRBV7-9 to TRBJ1-2; D is unclear. The CDR3 has 15 residues. CDR1 is SEHNR and CDR2 is FQNEAQ in the germline V gene (reference sequence). Trimming left V 5 bases short and J 2 bases short, with 15 bases between. The CDR3 DNA is TGTGCCAGCAGCCTCCCCGGGGAGGAAAACTATGGCTACACCGTC. Amino acids: CASSLPGEENYGYTV.

This clonotype was seen once. This sequence joins TRBV10-3 and TRBJ1-5; D ambiguous. Trimming shortened V by 5 bases and J by 7 bases, and 12 bases separated the two germline ends. The CDR3 totals 13 residues. Germline V gene data show CDR1 as ENHRY and CDR2 as SYGVKD. The CDR3 spells CAISTDGEQPQHF. In nucleotides, the CDR3 is TGTGCCATCAGTACGGACGGGGAACAGCCCCAGCATTTT.

The chain is built from TRBV11-1 and TRBJ2-1; possibly TRBD2 for D (5 bases). V lost 1 base and J 0 bases, leaving 7 bases between the germline ends. Germline V gene lookup returns CDR1 SGHAT and CDR2 FQDESV (reference sequence). The CDR3 totals 15 residues. The CDR3 spells CASSLDGGSYNEQFF. The CDR3, as DNA: TGTGCCAGCAGCTTAGACGGAGGCTCCTACAATGAGCAGTTCTTC.